Reported below is one TCR beta chain. Its recognized antigen is unknown. No per-base quality is available; no much larger clone lies one base away. TCRbeta CDR3 regions were amplified from genomic DNA by means of the immunoSEQ Assay, a bias-controlled multiplex PCR. The study's own analysis went as follows. The number of nucleated cells in each sample was estimated by amplification of reference gene primers within the assay. To quantify the absolute abundance of each unique TCRbeta CDR3 rearrangement, sequence reads were collapsed and filtered. Productive Simpson clonality was computed per sample as the square root of Simpson's diversity index over productive rearrangements. TCRdb mirrors the immuneACCESS table, restricted to in-frame sequences. Some clones are absent from its copies; in checked studies, under half trace to an unresolved V gene, and the reason for the others is unknown. V and J calls and clone size are as listed in that table; D and trimming were resolved from the DNA. The table for this sample lists about 120,000 clones; around 89% of them were counted only once. The ten largest clones add up to 15% to 20% of the sample.

Each collaborating institution followed its own protocols to collect whole blood in K2EDTA tubes. For TCRbeta analysis, collaborators shipped samples as frozen whole blood, isolated PBMCs, or DNA extracted from either of those sample types. Inclusive of the bounding cysteine and phenylalanine, the CDR3 is 16 residues long. Of the read, only the CDR3 DNA is kept; its 48 bases are in frame from base 1. CDR1 and CDR2 (SNHLY, FYNNEI) derive from the germline V gene. Trimming takes 0 bases from V and 1 base from J, and the germline ends sit 10 bases apart. The source of the sample is a study of blood T cell repertoires in COVID-19 (TCRdb year 2020). In terms of the full investigation: Samples covering the acute and convalescent phases of COVID-19 were provided by collaborators in the United States, Italy and Spain. The material from the prospective study consisted of cDNA or gDNA derived from T cells, B-cell-depleted T cells, or PBMCs. Deeply sampled blood TCRbeta repertoires from subjects exposed to, actively infected with, or recovered from COVID-19 were included in the dataset. A freely available public database, intended as a resource for researchers studying the immune response to SARS-CoV-2, is where the repertoires were released. The samples were drawn from the first 160 participants of the ongoing ImmuneRACE study and from under 1,500 subjects provided by 6 global collaborators. Nearly every sample came with metadata listing a de-identified subject ID, COVID-19 status, age in years and sex. HLA class I and class II types, where available, came from metadata supplied by the sample provider rather than from assay-based typing. Results and caveats for the whole study, not just this receptor: How much clinical and demographic metadata was included differed by source and by participant, and the metadata was provided uncurated.

Sequencing was done on a sample of peripheral blood. The rearranged chain carries TRBV2 and TRBJ1-5, with TRBD1 as a weak D call on 6 bases. The TCR originated in a human donor with acute or convalescent COVID-19. The donor label of this sample is uncertain. At the DNA level, the sequence is TGTGCCAGCAGTGAAGCGGGGGCCGCCAGCAATCAGCCCCAGCATTTT. The translation is CASSEAGAASNQPQHF.